This TCR beta chain was identified during a study of shared clonotypes between healthy human individuals. The overall study: A few men and two women, aged 18 to 49, were donors. Each donor had three CD4 naive, three CD4 memory, two CD8 naive and one CD8 memory plate.

This CDR3 spans 16 amino acids. This clone was seen just once. The target antigen is unknown. TCRdb's copy holds only in-frame clones and misses some; the assay was immunoSEQ multiplex PCR. The sample has hundreds of thousands of clones; about 91% are singletons. Terminally differentiated effector memory CD45RA+ cells were left out of the naive CD8 fraction, which was CD45RO-negative and positively selected for CCR7. Findings and limits, study-wide: A handful of donors shared about 4.8% of their naive CD4 clonotypes.

The sequence derives from a man aged 25 to 45 in good health. The source material was naive CD8+ T cells sorted from blood. The rearrangement links TRBV21-1 to TRBJ2-7. TRBV21-1 is given as a pseudogene. CDR3 coding DNA: TGTGCCAGCAGCAGGAGTTCAAAGGACGGATCCTACGAGCAGTACTTC. Translating it yields CASSRSSKDGSYEQYF.